A selection of T cell receptor beta chains follows, all from one sample in a study of T-cell memory formation after mild COVID-19. TCRdb fed the 5' RACE reads into MiXCR, producing one record per CDR3 protein. The sample has hundreds of thousands of distinct CDR3 sequences, 17% seen once. Sequenced material: PBMCs or a T cell subset sorted from them (not recorded which). These TCRs come from an adult woman who had mild COVID-19 (a few samples of this study predate the infection). Cell type and time point are not known. Both conserved end residues are part of each CDR3. The order of the fields is clone size, D gene, V gene, J gene, CDR3 DNA, CDR3 protein. D genes are given only for firm matches. The size field is filled for only some rows; it gives once, few, many or a size class.

clone_size: -
d_call: -
v_call: TRBV20-1
j_call: TRBJ2-7
cdr3_nt: TGCAGTGCCGCGGGGCGGACCGTCGGCTACGAGCAGTACTTC
cdr3_aa: CSAAGRTVGYEQYF

clone_size: few
d_call: -
v_call: TRBV5-5
j_call: TRBJ1-2
cdr3_nt: TGTGCCAGCAGCTTGAACCTCAGAGGTGGCTACACCTTC
cdr3_aa: CASSLNLRGGYTF

clone_size: few
d_call: -
v_call: TRBV6-1
j_call: TRBJ1-1
cdr3_nt: TGTGCCAGCAGTGAAGGAGGGCCGAACACTGAAGCTTTCTTT
cdr3_aa: CASSEGGPNTEAFF

clone_size: few
d_call: TRBD1
v_call: TRBV12-3/TRBV12-4
j_call: TRBJ2-1
cdr3_nt: TGTGCCAGCAGTTCCCCCGGGACAGGCTTCAATGAGCAGTTCTTC
cdr3_aa: CASSSPGTGFNEQFF

clone_size: -
d_call: -
v_call: TRBV2
j_call: TRBJ1-5
cdr3_nt: TGTGCCAGCAGTGAGGAGGTGATTCAGCCCCAGCATTTT
cdr3_aa: CASSEEVIQPQHF

clone_size: -
d_call: -
v_call: TRBV30
j_call: TRBJ1-1
cdr3_nt: TGTGCCTGGAGTGACGGCCTGAACACTGAAGCTTTCTTT
cdr3_aa: CAWSDGLNTEAFF

clone_size: -
d_call: TRBD2
v_call: TRBV7-8
j_call: TRBJ2-7
cdr3_nt: TGTGCCAGCAGCCCGGGGGGTTTTGGCGAGCAGTACTTC
cdr3_aa: CASSPGGFGEQYF

clone_size: -
d_call: -
v_call: TRBV24-1
j_call: TRBJ1-1
cdr3_nt: TGTGCCACCAGTAACTCTGGAAGCACTGAAGCTTTCTTT
cdr3_aa: CATSNSGSTEAFF

clone_size: -
d_call: -
v_call: TRBV1
j_call: TRBJ1-1
cdr3_nt: TGCACCAGCAGCTGTATAACAGGGGTCCACGGAGCTTTCTTT
cdr3_aa: CTSSCITGVHGAFF

clone_size: few
d_call: TRBD2
v_call: TRBV10-3
j_call: TRBJ2-7
cdr3_nt: TGTGCCATCAGTGAGGCGGGGGGAATAATGTACGAGCAGTACTTC
cdr3_aa: CAISEAGGIMYEQYF

clone_size: few
d_call: -
v_call: TRBV24-1
j_call: TRBJ2-1
cdr3_nt: TGTGCCACCAGTGATTTATCCGGGAAAGGAAACAATGAGCAGTTCTTC
cdr3_aa: CATSDLSGKGNNEQFF

clone_size: few
d_call: -
v_call: TRBV30
j_call: TRBJ2-1
cdr3_nt: TGTGCCTGGACCAGCGGGCATGAGCAGTTCTTC
cdr3_aa: CAWTSGHEQFF

clone_size: -
d_call: -
v_call: TRBV27
j_call: TRBJ2-2
cdr3_nt: TGTGCCACGACACGTATTACAGGGCTGAACACCGGGGAGCTGTTTTTT
cdr3_aa: CATTRITGLNTGELFF

clone_size: -
d_call: -
v_call: TRBV10-3
j_call: TRBJ2-3
cdr3_nt: TGTGCCATCAGTGTGGCAGACACAGATACGCAGTATTTT
cdr3_aa: CAISVADTDTQYF